This paragraph covers one T cell receptor (beta chain) sequence. The antigen remains unidentified. Amplification used 60 Vbeta primers and 13 Jbeta primers. Profiled with immunoSEQ multiplex PCR; TCRdb holds only in-frame clones, not every one. This sample has roughly 100,000 clones, with roughly 15% found just once. The sample belongs to a study of cytomegalovirus exposure and HLA in healthy donors. Study context: Early release data held some 80 million unique TCRs from HLA-typed donors. Falling in the Caucasian-associated ancestry cluster were about 80% of some 400 genotyped donors.

The CDR3 runs 14 residues. V was pared by 1 base and J by 0 bases, with 6 bases between. CDR1 and CDR2 (germline): LGHNT, FRNRAP. Notes on the study in general: Through in vitro validation, a few CMV-associated chains were shown to be specific for CMV antigens.

This sequence was found in a female donor in good health and CMV-seronegative. The rearrangement links TRBV12-5 to TRBJ1-1; D ambiguous. Specimen: PBMCs. CDR3 nucleotide sequence: TGTGCTAGTGGTTTGGGAGTAATGAACACTGAAGCTTTCTTT. Protein: CASGLGVMNTEAFF.